This TCR beta chain originates from a study of T cells in Graves' hyperthyroidism and ophthalmopathy. Germline assignment: CDR1 SQVTM and CDR2 ANQGSEA. This CDR3 is built from 14 residues. Amplification of TCR beta CDR3 regions was performed using RNA transcripts as template. The HTBI primer set drove a first-round RT-PCR of the TCR CDR3. TCRdb recomputed calls from the multiplex PCR reads with MiXCR, one row per CDR3 protein. The table shows roughly 510,000 distinct CDR3 sequences, with over 45% occurring only once. Study conclusions and caveats: The model anticipated ophthalmopathy a median approximately 6.5 months pre-onset. Ophthalmopathy and stable hyperthyroidism were separated by a 13 V-J model.

Any patient presenting with uncontrolled infection, other autoimmune disease, pregnancy or lactation was left out. Diagnoses rested on clinical symptoms, serum thyroxine and TRAb, thyroid ultrasound and orbital computed tomography. Points on this clonotype: What it recognizes is unknown. One base away lies a much larger clone, so this may be a sequencing read error.

This sequence was found in an adult woman with Graves' disease, either hyperthyroidism or ophthalmopathy (not recorded which). Sequencing used peripheral blood or thyroid tissue (not recorded which). The J gene is TRBJ2-2, the V gene TRBV29-1; TRBD2 matches 10 bases. CDR3 bases: TGCAGCGGCCGGACTAGCGGAGACACCGGGGAGCTGGTTTTT. Protein product: CSGRTSGDTGELVF.